Detailed here is one T cell receptor (beta chain). The record originates from a study of blood T cell repertoires in COVID-19. Background on the study: Samples came from the United States, Italy and Spain, spanning acute and convalescent COVID-19.

The V gene's germline CDR1 is SGHRS and CDR2 YFSETQ. The V end was cut by 4 bases, the J end by 4 bases, with 15 bases between. The CDR3 sequence is 14 residues long. Original data processing: Scientists estimated how many nucleated cells there were by amplifying reference gene primers. Clones were read by immunoSEQ multiplex PCR, and TCRdb kept only the in-frame ones, dropping some. The V and J calls and the clone size are those of that table, but D and trimming were determined from the DNA. The sample shows some 100,000 clones, around nine tenths of them seen only once. The TCR was taken from a man between 65 and 79 years old with acute or convalescent COVID-19. V gene TRBV5-1 combines with J gene TRBJ2-7, with a weak D call TRBD2 (6 bases). The sequencing sample was made of peripheral blood. The CDR3 DNA sequence: TGCGCCAGCAGCCCGGGACTTCTGGGATACGAGCAGTACTTC. Amino acid sequence: CASSPGLLGYEQYF. Full variable domain (remainder filled in from reference TRBV5-1 and TRBJ2-7): KAGVTQTPRYLIKTRGQQVTLSCSPISGHRSVSWYQQTPGQGLQFLFEYFSETQRNKGNFPGRFSGRQFSNSRSEMNVSTLELGDSALYLCASSPGLLGYEQYFGPGTRLTVT.